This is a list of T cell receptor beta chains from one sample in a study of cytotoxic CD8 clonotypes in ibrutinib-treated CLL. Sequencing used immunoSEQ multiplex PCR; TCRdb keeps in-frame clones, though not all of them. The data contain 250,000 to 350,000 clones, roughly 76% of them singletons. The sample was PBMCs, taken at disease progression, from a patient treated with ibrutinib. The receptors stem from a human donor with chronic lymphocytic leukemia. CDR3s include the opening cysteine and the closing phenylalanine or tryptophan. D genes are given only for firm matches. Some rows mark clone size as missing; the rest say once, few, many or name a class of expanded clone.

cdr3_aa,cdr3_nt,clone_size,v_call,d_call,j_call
CSDSRRWAGELFF,TGCAGCGATTCGAGGAGGTGGGCCGGGGAGCTGTTTTTT,.,TRBV29-1,.,TRBJ2-2
CASSSDSNEQYF,TGTGCCAGCAGCTCCGACAGCAACGAGCAGTACTTC,.,TRBV7-8,.,TRBJ2-7
CSGEPRGVGNNEQFF,TGCAGCGGTGAACCACGTGGGGTGGGGAACAATGAGCAGTTCTTC,.,TRBV29-1,.,TRBJ2-1
CAISLGQWGTDTQYF,TGTGCCATCAGTCTGGGACAGTGGGGCACAGATACGCAGTATTTT,.,TRBV10-3,TRBD1,TRBJ2-3
CASSLASIGNTEAFF,TGTGCCAGCAGCTTAGCAAGTATAGGGAACACTGAAGCTTTCTTT,.,TRBV7-9,.,TRBJ1-1
CASSSLAGVETQYF,TGTGCCAGCAGTTCGCTAGCGGGAGTGGAGACCCAGTACTTC,once,TRBV27,TRBD2,TRBJ2-5
CSVGGGTGTYEQYF,TGCAGCGTCGGGGGCGGGACAGGGACCTACGAGCAGTACTTC,.,TRBV29-1,TRBD1,TRBJ2-7
CASSQGGGPYHEQYF,TGCGCCAGCAGCCAAGGGGGAGGGCCGTACCACGAGCAGTACTTC,.,TRBV4-1,TRBD2,TRBJ2-7
CASSYLRVNTEAFF,TGTGCCAGCAGTTACCTGCGAGTGAACACTGAAGCTTTCTTT,.,TRBV6-5,.,TRBJ1-1
CASSGGQPGTYEQYF,TGTGCCAGCAGCGGCGGACAGCCTGGCACCTACGAGCAGTACTTC,.,TRBV7-8,.,TRBJ2-7
CASKIYRDRIYEQYF,TGTGCCAGCAAAATATACCGGGACAGGATCTACGAGCAGTACTTC,.,TRBV28,TRBD1,TRBJ2-7
CASSPPLGVLSEQYF,TGTGCCAGCTCACCACCTCTGGGGGTGTTATCCGAGCAGTACTTC,.,TRBV18,.,TRBJ2-7
CASSQGKQPQHF,TGCGCCAGCAGCCAAGGTAAACAGCCCCAGCATTTT,.,TRBV4-1,.,TRBJ1-5
CASGRGLEQPQHF,TGCGCCAGCGGCAGGGGGTTGGAACAGCCCCAGCATTTT,.,TRBV10-2,TRBD1,TRBJ1-5
CASSLEGTGSQWTQYF,TGTGCCAGCAGCTTGGAGGGGACAGGATCCCAATGGACGCAGTATTTT,.,TRBV5-5,TRBD1,TRBJ2-3
CASSERGNYGYTF,TGCGCCAGCAGTGAGCGGGGAAACTATGGCTACACCTTC,few,TRBV10-2,.,TRBJ1-2
CASSYSRGETQYF,TGTGCCAGCAGTTACTCAAGGGGAGAGACCCAGTACTTC,once,TRBV6-5,.,TRBJ2-5
CSVAPGQFTGELFF,TGCAGCGTTGCCCCCGGACAGTTCACCGGGGAGCTGTTTTTT,.,TRBV29-1,.,TRBJ2-2
CASSNTSSNSYEQYF,TGTGCCAGCTCAAATACTAGCTCCAATTCCTACGAGCAGTACTTC,.,TRBV18,.,TRBJ2-7
CASSLNSRWYGYTF,TGTGCCAGCAGCTTGAATTCCCGATGGTATGGCTACACCTTC,.,TRBV5-6,.,TRBJ1-2
CASSHRGQGGNGNTIYF,TGTGCCAGCTCACACCGAGGACAGGGGGGGAATGGAAACACCATATATTTT,.,TRBV18,TRBD1,TRBJ1-3
CATSRGQGPTTNEKLFF,TGTGCCACCAGCAGAGGTCAGGGACCGACAACTAATGAAAAACTGTTTTTT,few,TRBV15,.,TRBJ1-4
CASSPDRGGQPQHF,TGTGCCAGCAGCCCGGACAGGGGAGGTCAGCCCCAGCATTTT,.,TRBV7-2,TRBD1,TRBJ1-5
CAITGQRGEAFF,TGTGCCATCACAGGACAGAGGGGTGAAGCTTTCTTT,.,TRBV10-3,.,TRBJ1-1
CASSSGDLLNTGELFF,TGTGCCAGCAGCTCCGGGGACTTATTGAACACCGGGGAGCTGTTTTTT,.,TRBV7-9,.,TRBJ2-2
CSVEDRRQSNYGYTF,TGCAGCGTTGAAGATCGTAGACAGTCTAACTATGGCTACACCTTC,once,TRBV29-1,.,TRBJ1-2
CSVVPGGNEQFF,TGCAGCGTTGTTCCAGGGGGCAATGAGCAGTTCTTC,.,TRBV29-1,TRBD1,TRBJ2-1
CASSESLGQYTDTQYF,TGCGCCAGCAGTGAGTCGCTGGGACAGTACACAGATACGCAGTATTTT,.,TRBV10-1,TRBD1,TRBJ2-3
CASTKGSGANVLTF,TGTGCCAGCACCAAGGGCTCTGGGGCCAACGTCCTGACTTTC,.,TRBV7-9,.,TRBJ2-6
CASSQATWTDEKLFF,TGCGCCAGCAGCCAGGCTACCTGGACCGACGAAAAACTGTTTTTT,.,TRBV4-3,.,TRBJ1-4
CATSHRGKNYGYTF,TGTGCCACCTCGCACAGGGGGAAGAACTATGGCTACACCTTC,.,TRBV18,TRBD1,TRBJ1-2
CASSHPSRLADAGELFF,TGCGCCAGCAGCCATCCCTCGAGGCTAGCGGATGCCGGGGAGCTGTTTTTT,once,TRBV4-1,TRBD2,TRBJ2-2
CASSQDLGPEQYF,TGCGCCAGCAGCCAAGATCTGGGACCTGAGCAGTACTTC,.,TRBV4-3,.,TRBJ2-7
CASSSGQGFLSGANVLTF,TGTGCCAGCAGCTCCGGACAGGGATTCCTCTCTGGGGCCAACGTCCTGACTTTC,once,TRBV7-9,TRBD1,TRBJ2-6
CASSQTGTSSYNEQFF,TGTGCCAGCAGCCAAACAGGGACTAGCTCCTACAATGAGCAGTTCTTC,.,TRBV7-3,TRBD2,TRBJ2-1
CASRRTSGRPDTQYF,TGTGCCAGCAGACGGACTAGCGGGAGACCAGATACGCAGTATTTT,once,TRBV6-5,TRBD2,TRBJ2-3
CASSLQGGNQPQHF,TGTGCCAGCAGCTTACAGGGAGGCAATCAGCCCCAGCATTTT,.,TRBV5-4,.,TRBJ1-5
CASSRTLTPTGGNTEAFF,TGTGCCAGCAGCCGAACCTTGACCCCGACAGGGGGAAACACTGAAGCTTTCTTT,once,TRBV7-9,TRBD1,TRBJ1-1
CATSRTSGPSRDEQYF,TGTGCCACCAGCAGAACTTCAGGCCCTTCGCGAGACGAGCAGTACTTC,.,TRBV15,.,TRBJ2-7
CASGLGWRGEQYF,TGCGCCAGCGGATTAGGCTGGAGGGGCGAGCAGTACTTC,.,TRBV5-1,.,TRBJ2-7
CASSPRTGIQETQYF,TGTGCCAGCTCACCGCGGACAGGGATTCAAGAGACCCAGTACTTC,.,TRBV18,TRBD1,TRBJ2-5
CASSSPSGRALNEQFF,TGTGCCAGCAGCTCCCCTAGCGGGAGGGCCTTGAATGAGCAGTTCTTC,.,TRBV7-9,TRBD2,TRBJ2-1
CASSLSGRGGDYGYTF,TGTGCCAGCAGTCTAAGTGGGAGGGGAGGAGACTATGGCTACACCTTC,.,TRBV28,.,TRBJ1-2
CASSETGLAGGLEQYF,TGCGCCAGCAGTGAGACAGGACTAGCGGGAGGTCTAGAGCAGTACTTC,few,TRBV10-2,TRBD2,TRBJ2-7
CASSLRRELVETQYF,TGTGCCAGCAGCCTCAGGCGGGAGCTGGTTGAGACCCAGTACTTC,.,TRBV13,TRBD2,TRBJ2-5
CASSQRTGNTGELFF,TGCGCCAGCAGCCAAAGGACAGGTAACACCGGGGAGCTGTTTTTT,.,TRBV4-1,TRBD1,TRBJ2-2